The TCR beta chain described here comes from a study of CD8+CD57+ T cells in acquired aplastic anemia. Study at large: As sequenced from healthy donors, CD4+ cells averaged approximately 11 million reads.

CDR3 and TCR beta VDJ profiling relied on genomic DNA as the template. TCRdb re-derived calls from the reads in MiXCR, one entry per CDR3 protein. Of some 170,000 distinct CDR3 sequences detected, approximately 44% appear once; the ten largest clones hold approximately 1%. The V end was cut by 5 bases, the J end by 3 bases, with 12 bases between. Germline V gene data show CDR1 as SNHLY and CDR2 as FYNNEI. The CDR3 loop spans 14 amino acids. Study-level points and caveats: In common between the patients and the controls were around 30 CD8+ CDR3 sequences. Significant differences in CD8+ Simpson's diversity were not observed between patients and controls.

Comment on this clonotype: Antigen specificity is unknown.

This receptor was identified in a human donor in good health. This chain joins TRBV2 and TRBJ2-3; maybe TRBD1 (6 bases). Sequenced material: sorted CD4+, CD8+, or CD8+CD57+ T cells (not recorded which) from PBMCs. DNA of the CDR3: TGTGCCAGCAGTACCAACAGGGAGACAGATACGCAGTATTTT. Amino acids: CASSTNRETDTQYF.